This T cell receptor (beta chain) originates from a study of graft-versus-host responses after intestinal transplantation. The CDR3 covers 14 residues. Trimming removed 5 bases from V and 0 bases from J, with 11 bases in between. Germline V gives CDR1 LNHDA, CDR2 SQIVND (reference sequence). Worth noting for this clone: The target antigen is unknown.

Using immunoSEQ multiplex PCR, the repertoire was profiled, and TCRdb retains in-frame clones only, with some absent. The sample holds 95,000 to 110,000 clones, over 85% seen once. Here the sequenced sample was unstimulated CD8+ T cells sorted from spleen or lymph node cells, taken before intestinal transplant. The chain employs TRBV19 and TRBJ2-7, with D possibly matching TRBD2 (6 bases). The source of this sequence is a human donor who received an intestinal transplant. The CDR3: CASSFGGYSYEQYF. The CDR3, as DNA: TGTGCCAGTAGTTTCGGGGGTTACTCCTACGAGCAGTACTTC.